Shown below are 30 T cell receptor beta chains from a single sample sequenced in a study of cytomegalovirus exposure and HLA in healthy donors. Researchers ran the PCR with 60 Vbeta and 13 Jbeta primers. Assay: immunoSEQ multiplex PCR; the TCRdb copy retains only in-frame clones and omits some. The sample lists 100,000 or so clones; more than 65% were seen once. Sample: PBMCs. These receptors were obtained from a young woman in good health and CMV-seropositive.

This chain connects TRBV9 to TRBJ2-5, with 8 bases matching TRBD2. The trim removed 2 bases at V and 5 bases at J, leaving 11 bases unmatched. Germline V gene data show CDR1 as SGDLS and CDR2 as YYNGEE. There are 16 residues in the CDR3. CDR3 sequence: CASSVDVSGSVETQYF. The CDR3 DNA sequence: TGTGCCAGCAGCGTTGATGTAAGCGGGAGCGTTGAGACCCAGTACTTC.

The rearrangement uses TRBV19 and TRBJ2-7; 9 bases are a match to TRBD1. This CDR3 region has 15 residues. V gave up 8 bases and J gave up 4 bases; unmatched junction bases: 12. The germline gives CDR1 LNHDA, CDR2 SQIVND (reference sequence). The CDR3 DNA sequence: TGTGCCAGTTCCCCTACAGGGGGCTCCGTTTACGAGCAGTACTTC. Amino acid sequence: CASSPTGGSVYEQYF.

The chain joins TRBV5-4 to TRBJ2-5, with 9 bases identical to TRBD2. The CDR3 has 17 residues. CDR1 is SGHNT and CDR2 is YYREEE in the germline V gene (reference sequence). V gave up 0 bases and J gave up 1 base; unmatched junction bases: 7. The chain's CDR3 is CASSLVLSGRGQETQYF. Here the CDR3 DNA reads TGTGCCAGCAGCTTGGTTCTTAGCGGGAGAGGCCAAGAGACCCAGTACTTC. Full variable domain (rest looked up from reference TRBV5-4 and TRBJ2-5): ETGVTQSPTHLIKTRGQQVTLRCSSQSGHNTVSWYQQALGQGPQFIFQYYREEENGRGNFPPRFSGLQFPNYSSELNVNALELDDSALYLCASSLVLSGRGQETQYFGPGTRLLVL.

The chain is built from TRBV7-2 and TRBJ2-3; 7 bases map to TRBD1. Germline CDR1 is SGHTA and CDR2 is FQGNSA. This CDR3 spans 14 amino acids. V dropped 5 bases and J dropped 2; count of bases not matched to a gene: 4. The CDR3 spells CASSGTANTDTQYF. The CDR3 nucleotides read TGTGCCAGCAGCGGGACAGCAAACACAGATACGCAGTATTTT.

This clone was seen only a few times. V is TRBV27 and J is TRBJ2-1; 9 nucleotides align to TRBD1. The V gene's germline CDR1 is MNHEY and CDR2 SMNVEV (reference sequence). The CDR3 is 16 residues long. The junction had 7 bases not matched to a gene; V was cut back by 7 bases and J by 0 bases. The CDR3 loop reads CASMGQGSISYNEQFF. The CDR3 DNA sequence: TGTGCCAGCATGGGACAGGGCTCCATCTCCTACAATGAGCAGTTCTTC.

The chain employs TRBV6-5 and TRBJ1-5; 8 nucleotides align to TRBD1. This CDR3 spans 14 amino acids. CDR1 MNHEY and CDR2 SVGAGI come from the germline V gene. Unmatched junction bases numbered 3, after V lost 6 bases and J lost 2 bases. The CDR3 DNA is TGTGCCAGCAGGACAGGGGCGGGCAATCAGCCCCAGCATTTT. It is translated as CASRTGAGNQPQHF.

This chain links TRBV27 with TRBJ1-1; TRBD1 matches 7 bases. V trimming: 5 bases; J trimming: 6 bases; junction bases outside the gene matches: 9. This CDR3 is 14 amino acids long. In germline, CDR1 is MNHEY, CDR2 SMNVEV (reference sequence). The CDR3: CASSPQGRMAEAFF. As DNA, the CDR3 is TGTGCCAGCAGTCCACAGGGGAGGATGGCTGAAGCTTTCTTT.

The chain couples TRBV30 to TRBJ2-7; the D gene is possibly TRBD1 (6 bases). Germline-derived CDR1 and CDR2 are GTSNPN and SVGIG (reference sequence). The V gene lost 0 bases and the J gene lost 2 bases, with 8 bases spanning the gap. The CDR3 has 13 residues. The chain's CDR3 is CAWSVEGAYEQYF. Here the CDR3 DNA reads TGTGCCTGGAGTGTAGAGGGGGCCTACGAGCAGTACTTC.

The rearrangement uses TRBV6-6 and TRBJ2-3, with 8 bases fitting TRBD1. Unmatched junction bases numbered 9, after V lost 9 bases and J lost 4 bases. Germline values: CDR1 MNHNY, CDR2 SVGAGI (reference sequence). The CDR3 runs 14 residues. The CDR3: CASRLTGEADTQYF. CDR3 in DNA: TGTGCCAGTCGCCTGACAGGGGAGGCAGATACGCAGTATTTT.

This rearrangement joins TRBV27 to TRBJ2-1; 12 bases line up with TRBD2. The CDR3 is 16 residues long. Germline assignment: CDR1 MNHEY and CDR2 SMNVEV (reference sequence). J was trimmed by 8 bases and V by 0 bases; bases with no gene match: 5. The CDR3 protein is CASSLSGTSGFYEQFF. CDR3 in DNA: TGTGCCAGCAGTTTATCGGGGACTAGCGGGTTTTATGAGCAGTTCTTC.

The chain combines TRBV4-1 with TRBJ1-5; 9 positions agree with TRBD1. Germline CDR1 reads MGHRA; CDR2 reads YSYEKL. The CDR3 has 14 amino acids. The V gene end was trimmed by 6 bases and the J gene end by 7 bases; junction bases not matched to a gene: 7. CDR3 coding DNA: TGCGCCAGCAGGCCTACAGGGGGCCGACAGCCCCAGCATTTT. This sequence encodes CASRPTGGRQPQHF.

This clone occurred a few times. V usage is TRBV10-3 and J usage is TRBJ2-7, with 10 bases identical to TRBD1. Germline assignment: CDR1 ENHRY and CDR2 SYGVKD. J was trimmed by 4 bases and V by 6 bases; bases with no gene match: 3. The CDR3 runs to 13 residues. The CDR3 sequence: CAISRDRGYEQYF. The CDR3 DNA follows: TGTGCCATCAGCCGGGACAGGGGATACGAGCAGTACTTC.

V gene TRBV28 combines with J gene TRBJ1-2; D uncertain. V was shortened by 7 bases and J by 1 base, with 16 bases between the two germline ends. The CDR3 consists of 15 residues. The germline V gene encodes CDR1 MDHEN and CDR2 SYDVKM. The CDR3 spells CASTLGVGGNYGYTF. In nucleotides, the CDR3 is TGTGCCAGCACCCTTGGGGTCGGAGGTAACTATGGCTACACCTTC.

The chain employs TRBV6-5 and TRBJ2-5; a possible D gene is TRBD1 (7 bases). Germline loops: CDR1 MNHEY, CDR2 SVGAGI. Trimming removed 2 bases at V and 5 bases at J, with 18 bases between. CDR3 length equals 16 residues. The CDR3 here is CASSYLRTGGGETQYF. The CDR3 region has the DNA TGTGCCAGCAGTTACCTCAGGACAGGTGGGGGGGAGACCCAGTACTTC.

The rearrangement uses TRBV28 and TRBJ2-7; a possible D gene is TRBD1 (6 bases). The CDR3 sequence is 14 residues long. V lost 5 bases and J lost 6, with 17 bases in between. Looked up from germline, CDR1 is MDHEN and CDR2 is SYDVKM. The CDR3 region has the DNA TGTGCCAGCAGTACTCCGACAGGACGGGGCGAGCAGTACTTC. Protein sequence: CASSTPTGRGEQYF.

V usage is TRBV19 and J usage is TRBJ1-5; D not certain. This CDR3 contains 13 residues. The germline V and J ends were trimmed by 4 bases and 1 base, with 5 bases remaining between them. Germline V CDR1 and CDR2: LNHDA, SQIVND (reference sequence). CDR3 DNA sequence: TGTGCCAGTAGTAAACAGAGCAATCAGCCCCAGCATTTT. Protein: CASSKQSNQPQHF.

V gene TRBV4-1 combines with J gene TRBJ2-2; D gene uncertain. V was pared by 1 base and J by 2 bases, with 14 bases between. Germline CDR1 MGHRA, CDR2 YSYEKL. The CDR3 extends over 17 amino acids. The CDR3: CASSQGVLGINTGELFF. Here the CDR3 DNA reads TGCGCCAGCAGCCAAGGAGTCCTCGGTATTAACACCGGGGAGCTGTTTTTT.

V gene TRBV28 combines with J gene TRBJ2-3, with 7 bases lining up with TRBD1. This CDR3 comprises 14 residues. Per germline, CDR1 MDHEN and CDR2 SYDVKM. V was pared by 5 bases and J by 6 bases, with 8 bases of the junction left unmatched. The CDR3 protein is CASSPTGVGDTQYF. Written as DNA, the CDR3 is TGTGCCAGCAGTCCAACAGGGGTCGGGGATACGCAGTATTTT.

This sequence joins TRBV6-4 and TRBJ2-7; TRBD2 aligns across 10 bases. CDR1 and CDR2 (germline): MRHNA, SNTAGT. The CDR3 runs to 13 residues. Unmatched junction bases numbered 4, after V lost 7 bases and J lost 4 bases. The CDR3 DNA follows: TGTGCCAGCACTACTAGCGGGATATACGAGCAGTACTTC. Residues: CASTTSGIYEQYF.

The rearrangement links TRBV5-1 to TRBJ2-1; TRBD2 is a possible D gene (5 bases). CDR3 length equals 17 residues. The ends were cut back, 1 base at V and 2 bases at J, with 16 bases in the middle. The germline CDR1 and CDR2 sequences are SGHRS and YFSETQ. DNA for the CDR3: TGCGCCAGCAGCTTGAAAGCTAGCTTCCCGCCCTACAATGAGCAGTTCTTC. Its protein is CASSLKASFPPYNEQFF.

The chain combines TRBV6-5 with TRBJ1-2; 8 nucleotides match TRBD1. This CDR3 has 12 residues. J lost 7 bases, V lost 4 bases, and 2 bases had no gene match. In germline, CDR1 is MNHEY, CDR2 SVGAGI. The DNA of the CDR3 is TGTGCCAGCAGTTTCGACAGGGGTGGCTACACCTTC. Its protein is CASSFDRGGYTF.

In its sample, this clone was seen a few times. The chain is built from TRBV4-2 and TRBJ2-1; a weak D match, TRBD2 (6 bases). CDR1 is LGHNA and CDR2 is YNFKEQ in the germline V gene. This CDR3 region has 14 residues. Trimming shortened V by 4 bases and J by 0 bases, and 7 bases separated the two germline ends. CDR3 region: CASSRDFSYNEQFF. CDR3 sequence (DNA): TGTGCCAGCAGCCGGGACTTCTCCTACAATGAGCAGTTCTTC.

The chain couples TRBV29-1 to TRBJ2-3, with D perhaps matching TRBD1 (6 bases). Germline V lookup: CDR1 SQVTM, CDR2 ANQGSEA. V was cut by 4 bases and J by 4 bases, with 15 bases left in between. The CDR3 is 14 amino acids. Here the CDR3 reads CSVARGRGADTQYF. The CDR3 DNA reads TGCAGCGTTGCCCGGGGCAGGGGTGCAGATACGCAGTATTTT.

The chain joins TRBV10-3 to TRBJ2-5; the D gene is possibly TRBD2 (6 bases). The germline gives CDR1 ENHRY, CDR2 SYGVKD. Trimming removed 4 bases at V and 2 bases at J, with 8 bases between. This CDR3 spans 13 amino acids. The CDR3 region has the DNA TGTGCCATCAGTGGGGGACTTCAAGAGACCCAGTACTTC. Its translation is CAISGGLQETQYF.

The chain combines TRBV27 with TRBJ2-7; 15 positions match TRBD2. The CDR3 extends over 15 amino acids. Germline CDR1 and CDR2: MNHEY and SMNVEV (reference sequence). Unmatched junction bases numbered 6, after V lost 5 bases and J lost 7 bases. The CDR3 DNA reads as TGTGCCAGCAGTACTGGACTAGCGGGAGGGGAAGAGCAGTACTTC. This encodes CASSTGLAGGEEQYF.

CDR3 residues: CASSYADRGQILHF. As DNA, the CDR3 is TGTGCCAGCAGTTACGCGGACAGGGGGCAGATCCTCCACTTT. The rearrangement joins TRBV6-5 to TRBJ1-6; TRBD1 agrees at 11 bases. Germline lookup yields CDR1 MNHEY and CDR2 SVGAGI. The V segment lost 2 bases and the J segment 15 bases; nucleotides outside the gene matches: 6. The CDR3 has 14 amino acids.

This clone was counted between two and nine times. The chain links TRBV27 to TRBJ1-3, with D maybe TRBD1 (6 bases). Germline V gene sequence: CDR1 MNHEY, CDR2 SMNVEV (reference sequence). V was pared by 5 bases and J by 2 bases, with 10 bases between. CDR3 length: 14 residues. The chain's CDR3 is CASSPQGTGNTIYF. DNA for the CDR3: TGTGCCAGCAGTCCCCAGGGGACTGGAAACACCATATATTTT.

The chain couples TRBV4-3 to TRBJ2-5; 11 bases line up with TRBD2. The DNA end is a closer match to TRBJ2-7, so the J assignment may be wrong. The CDR3 covers 17 residues. Germline assignment: CDR1 LGHNA and CDR2 YSLEER. The CDR3 nucleotides are TGCGCCAGCAGCCAGGCGCGGGCTCTAGCGGGGGGCTACGAGCAGTACTTC. Protein sequence: CASSQARALAGGYEQYF.

This clone was observed a handful of times. The chain recombines TRBV28 with TRBJ1-5; TRBD1 agrees at 7 bases. Germline trimming cut 4 bases from V and 11 bases from J; bases unmatched to any gene: 8. In germline, CDR1 is MDHEN, CDR2 SYDVKM. CDR3 length: 13 amino acids. CDR3 loop: CASSSTGTQAQHF. The CDR3 DNA is TGTGCCAGCAGTTCGACAGGGACCCAGGCCCAGCATTTT.

The chain joins TRBV27 to TRBJ2-7; 11 bases match TRBD2. Looked up from germline, CDR1 is MNHEY and CDR2 is SMNVEV (reference sequence). V dropped 6 bases and J dropped 3; count of bases not matched to a gene: 4. This CDR3 region has 14 residues. The CDR3 protein is CASRTGLAGYEQYF. CDR3 sequence (DNA): TGTGCCAGCAGAACTGGACTAGCGGGCTACGAGCAGTACTTC.